What follows are 10 T cell receptor beta chains derived from one specimen sequenced in a study of cytomegalovirus exposure and HLA in healthy donors. 60 Vbeta and 13 Jbeta primers were used in PCR. Sequencing used immunoSEQ multiplex PCR; TCRdb keeps in-frame clones, though not all of them. The data contain tens of thousands of clones, around 75% of them singletons. Material: PBMCs. All receptors derive from a woman aged 40-49 years in good health and CMV-seropositive.

The chain joins TRBV5-1 to TRBJ1-1; D perhaps matches TRBD1 (5 bases). Trimming removed 5 bases from V and 2 bases from J, with 10 bases in between. CDR1 SGHRS and CDR2 YFSETQ come from the germline V gene. There are 13 residues in the CDR3. CDR3 protein: CASRKDSNTEAFF. CDR3 nucleotides: TGCGCCAGCAGGAAAGACAGTAACACTGAAGCTTTCTTT.

This sequence joins TRBV5-1 and TRBJ2-2; TRBD2 is a possible D gene (5 bases). CDR3 length: 15 residues. Per germline, CDR1 SGHRS and CDR2 YFSETQ. Trimming stripped 4 bases from V and 7 bases from J, with 17 bases between. The CDR3 nucleotides read TGCGCCAGCAGCCAAGCGTATGAGAGGGACGGGGAGCTGTTTTTT. This codes for CASSQAYERDGELFF. Full variable domain (remainder filled in from reference TRBV5-1 and TRBJ2-2): KAGVTQTPRYLIKTRGQQVTLSCSPISGHRSVSWYQQTPGQGLQFLFEYFSETQRNKGNFPGRFSGRQFSNSRSEMNVSTLELGDSALYLCASSQAYERDGELFFGEGSRLTVL.

In this sample, this clone turned up a few times. The V and J genes are TRBV18 and TRBJ1-6, with D hard to call. Trimming stripped 7 bases from V and 14 bases from J, with 12 bases between. The CDR3 length is 11 residues. CDR1 is KGHSH and CDR2 is LQKENI in the germline V gene. CDR3 nucleotide sequence: TGTGCCAGCTTCTCGGGGAAGTCCCTCCACTTT. Encoded protein: CASFSGKSLHF.

The J gene is TRBJ1-1, the V gene TRBV14; D is ambiguous. The ends were cut back, 4 bases at V and 2 bases at J, with 5 bases in the middle. The CDR3 spans 12 residues. CDR1 and CDR2 from the germline V gene are SGHDN and FVKESK. The CDR3 nucleotides read TGTGCCAGCAGCCGACTTAACACTGAAGCTTTCTTT. Its translation is CASSRLNTEAFF.

The chain carries TRBV19 and TRBJ1-2; 8 positions match TRBD1. The V gene end was trimmed by 3 bases and the J gene end by 2 bases; junction bases not matched to a gene: 5. Per the germline V gene, CDR1 is LNHDA and CDR2 is SQIVND (reference sequence). The CDR3 loop spans 15 amino acids. In DNA, the CDR3 is TGTGCCAGTAGTATTCTCGGGGACAGGAACTATGGCTACACCTTC. Translated: CASSILGDRNYGYTF.

The chain joins TRBV30 to TRBJ2-7; D possibly corresponds to TRBD2 (6 bases). V lost 0 bases and J lost 4, with 13 bases in between. The CDR3 contains 14 residues. Germline lookup yields CDR1 GTSNPN and CDR2 SVGIG (reference sequence). CDR3 nucleotides: TGTGCCTGGAGTGTACTAGGGGACTTGTACGAGCAGTACTTC. Translation gives CAWSVLGDLYEQYF.

This clone was seen once. DNA of the CDR3: TGTGCCAGCAGAGGGGGCCCCGGGCAGCCCCAGCATTTT. Translating gives CASRGGPGQPQHF. This chain links TRBV6-5 with TRBJ1-5; 7 bases match TRBD1. V lost 6 bases, J lost 7 bases, and 6 bases stayed unmatched. CDR1 MNHEY and CDR2 SVGAGI come from the germline V gene. The CDR3 is 13 residues long.

This clone has just a few counts. J is TRBJ2-1 and V is TRBV7-8; TRBD2 aligns across 7 bases. Germline lookup yields CDR1 SGHVS and CDR2 FQNEAQ. V lost 6 bases, J lost 7 bases, and 24 bases stayed unmatched. This CDR3 is built from 19 residues. This CDR3 reads CASSSRTASGGRLGNEQFF. The CDR3 DNA follows: TGTGCCAGCAGTTCAAGGACCGCATCGGGGGGTCGTCTAGGGAATGAGCAGTTCTTC.

This chain connects TRBV9 to TRBJ1-2; TRBD1 agrees at 8 bases. With V trimmed by 3 bases and J by 6 bases, 7 bases remained unmatched. CDR3 length: 14 residues. The germline V gene has CDR1 SGDLS and CDR2 YYNGEE. The CDR3 region is CASSARDRGDGYTF. DNA for the CDR3: TGTGCCAGCAGCGCCCGTGACAGGGGTGATGGCTACACCTTC.

The V and J genes are TRBV9 and TRBJ2-3; 7 bases fit TRBD2. Germline lookup yields CDR1 SGDLS and CDR2 YYNGEE. V trimming: 3 bases; J trimming: 6 bases; junction bases outside the gene matches: 4. The CDR3 length is 13 residues. CDR3 residues: CASSAGTTDTQYF. The CDR3 nucleotides read TGTGCCAGCAGCGCCGGGACTACGGATACGCAGTATTTT. The variable domain in full, with the rest retrieved from reference TRBV9 and TRBJ2-3, is DSGVTQTPKHLITATGQRVTLRCSPRSGDLSVYWYQQSLDQGLQFLIQYYNGEERAKGNILERFSAQQFPDLHSELNLSSLELGDSALYFCASSAGTTDTQYFGPGTRLTVL.